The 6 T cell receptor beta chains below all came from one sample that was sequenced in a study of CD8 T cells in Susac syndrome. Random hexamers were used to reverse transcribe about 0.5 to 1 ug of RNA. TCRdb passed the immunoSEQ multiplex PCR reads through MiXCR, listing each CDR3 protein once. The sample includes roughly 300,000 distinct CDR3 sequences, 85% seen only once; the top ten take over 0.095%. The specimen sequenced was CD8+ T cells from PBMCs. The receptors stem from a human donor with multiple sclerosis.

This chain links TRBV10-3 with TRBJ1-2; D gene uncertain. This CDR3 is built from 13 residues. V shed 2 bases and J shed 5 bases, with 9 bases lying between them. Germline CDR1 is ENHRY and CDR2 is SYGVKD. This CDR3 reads CAISETVVYGYTF. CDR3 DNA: TGTGCCATCAGTGAGACAGTGGTATATGGCTACACCTTC.

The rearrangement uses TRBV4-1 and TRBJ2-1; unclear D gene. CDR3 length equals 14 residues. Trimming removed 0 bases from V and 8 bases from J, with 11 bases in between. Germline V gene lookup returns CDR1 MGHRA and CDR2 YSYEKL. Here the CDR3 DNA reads TGCGCCAGCAGCCAAGAAACGTTCGGTGATGAGCAGTTCTTC. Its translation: CASSQETFGDEQFF.

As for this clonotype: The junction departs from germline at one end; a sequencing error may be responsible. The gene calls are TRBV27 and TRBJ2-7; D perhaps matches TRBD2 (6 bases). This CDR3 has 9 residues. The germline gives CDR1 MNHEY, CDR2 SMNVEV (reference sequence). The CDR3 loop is CASGRDLNF. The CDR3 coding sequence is TGTGCCAGCGGCCGGGACTTAAACTTC.

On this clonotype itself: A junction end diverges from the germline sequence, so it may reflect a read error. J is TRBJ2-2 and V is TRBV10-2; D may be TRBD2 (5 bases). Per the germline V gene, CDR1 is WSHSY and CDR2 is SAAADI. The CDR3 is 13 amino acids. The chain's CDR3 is CASSEWNTGELLF. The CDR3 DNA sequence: TGCGCCAGCAGTGAATGGAACACCGGGGAGCTGCTTTTT.

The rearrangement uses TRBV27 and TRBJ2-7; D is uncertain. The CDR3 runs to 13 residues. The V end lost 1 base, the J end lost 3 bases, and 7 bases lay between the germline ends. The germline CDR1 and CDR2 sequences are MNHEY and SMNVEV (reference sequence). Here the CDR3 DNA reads TGTGCCAGCAGTTTATTGTCGGGCTACGAGCAGTACTTC. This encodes CASSLLSGYEQYF.

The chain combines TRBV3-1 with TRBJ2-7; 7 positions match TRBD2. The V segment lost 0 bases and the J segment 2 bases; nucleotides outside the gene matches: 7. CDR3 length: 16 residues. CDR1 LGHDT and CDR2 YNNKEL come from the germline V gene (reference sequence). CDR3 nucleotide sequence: TGTGCCAGCAGCCAAGACTGGCTAGCGGCTCCCTACGAGCAGTACTTC. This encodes CASSQDWLAAPYEQYF.